The entry below describes one T cell receptor beta chain. Its target is not known. V shed 3 bases, J shed 4 bases, and the junction held 2 bases outside the gene matches. The CDR3 runs to 14 residues. Germline lookup yields CDR1 SGHVS and CDR2 FQNEAQ. The record originates from a study of cytomegalovirus exposure and HLA in healthy donors. Whole-study findings and limits: TCR sequences were mostly rare, though some public TCRs occurred in many donors. A cluster of highly shared sequence variants was likely a sequencing artifact. Associated with cytomegalovirus, according to the listing, were 150 to 200 TCR beta chains. When analyzed later, a missense DCLRE1C variant was found to be linked to TCR beta V- and J-gene trimming.

Amplification used 60 Vbeta primers and 13 Jbeta primers. Profiled with immunoSEQ multiplex PCR; TCRdb holds only in-frame clones, not every one. The listing contains some 200,000 clones. This receptor was taken from a man aged 30 to 39 in good health and CMV-seronegative. Sequencing used PBMCs. The gene calls are TRBV7-8 and TRBJ1-5, with 8 bases identical to TRBD1. The CDR3: CASSFRDRNQPQHF. The CDR3 DNA follows: TGTGCCAGCAGCTTCCGGGACAGGAATCAGCCCCAGCATTTT.